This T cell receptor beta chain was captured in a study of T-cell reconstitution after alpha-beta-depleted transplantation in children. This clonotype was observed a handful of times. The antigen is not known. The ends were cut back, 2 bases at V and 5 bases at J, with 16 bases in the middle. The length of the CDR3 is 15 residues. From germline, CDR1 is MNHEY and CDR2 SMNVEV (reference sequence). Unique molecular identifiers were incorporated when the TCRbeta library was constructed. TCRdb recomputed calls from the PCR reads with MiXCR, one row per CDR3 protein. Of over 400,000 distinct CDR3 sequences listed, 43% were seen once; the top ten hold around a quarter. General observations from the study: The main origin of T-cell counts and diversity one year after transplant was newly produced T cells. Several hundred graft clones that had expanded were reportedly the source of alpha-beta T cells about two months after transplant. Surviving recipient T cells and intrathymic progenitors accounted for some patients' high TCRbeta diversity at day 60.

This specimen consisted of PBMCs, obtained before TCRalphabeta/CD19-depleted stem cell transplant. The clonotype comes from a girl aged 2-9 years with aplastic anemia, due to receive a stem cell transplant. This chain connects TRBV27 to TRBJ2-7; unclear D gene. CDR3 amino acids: CASSLNSAVAHEQYF. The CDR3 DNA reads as TGTGCCAGCAGTTTAAACAGCGCCGTAGCCCACGAGCAGTACTTC.